This section outlines one TCR beta chain sequence together with its context. Its antigen remains undetermined. No base-level quality is on record; no much larger clone is a single base apart. Looking up the germline V gene yields CDR1 SGDLS and CDR2 YYNGEE. V trim: 3 bases; J trim: 0 bases; unmatched bases: 8. Taken from cysteine to phenylalanine, the CDR3 has 18 residues. Just the 54-base CDR3 DNA is kept, in frame starting at base 1. The collaborating institutions used their own protocols to collect whole blood in K2EDTA tubes. Collaborator samples were shipped for TCRbeta analysis as frozen whole blood, isolated PBMCs, or DNA extracted from either sample type. The immunoSEQ Assay, a bias-controlled multiplex PCR, was used to amplify TCRbeta CDR3 regions from genomic DNA. On the authors' methods: Within the assay, amplification of reference gene primers was used to estimate how many nucleated cells each sample contained. To quantify the absolute abundance of each unique TCRbeta CDR3 rearrangement, sequence reads were collapsed and filtered. For each sample, productive Simpson clonality was calculated as the square root of Simpson's diversity index across productive rearrangements. TCRdb limited this immuneACCESS table to in-frame rearrangements with V and J called. A share of clones is missing; checked studies link under half to unresolved V genes, and the rest is unexplained. V, J and clone size are those of that table, while D and trimming were read from the DNA. The sample table contains 100,000 to 150,000 clones; only one count was recorded for 70% to 80% of them. Roughly 25% of the sample is in the top ten clones.

The sample originates from a study of blood T cell repertoires in COVID-19 (dated by TCRdb to the early 2020s). Describing the broader study: The collaborator samples originated in the United States, Italy and Spain and spanned the acute and convalescent phases of COVID-19. The material from the prospective study consisted of cDNA or gDNA derived from T cells, B-cell-depleted T cells, or PBMCs. Subjects who had been exposed to COVID-19, were actively infected with it, or had recovered from it provided the deeply sampled blood TCRbeta repertoires that made up the dataset. The repertoires were made available in a free public database intended to serve as a resource for research on the immune response to SARS-CoV-2. Samples came from the ongoing ImmuneRACE study (first 160 participants) plus 1,254 subjects from 6 global collaborators. Nearly every sample came with metadata listing a de-identified subject ID, COVID-19 status, age in years and sex. HLA class I and class II types, where available, came from metadata supplied by the sample provider rather than from assay-based typing. General findings and caveats noted by the study authors: Clinical and demographic metadata were provided uncurated, with the amount varying by source and participant.

The sample taken for sequencing was peripheral blood. This chain joins TRBV9 to TRBJ2-1, with 11 bases matching TRBD2. This receptor was obtained from a human donor in a cohort sampled during active COVID-19. Here is the DNA: TGTGCCAGCAGCGGGCCAAAGACTAGCGGGAACTCCTACAATGAGCAGTTCTTC. This gives the protein CASSGPKTSGNSYNEQFF.